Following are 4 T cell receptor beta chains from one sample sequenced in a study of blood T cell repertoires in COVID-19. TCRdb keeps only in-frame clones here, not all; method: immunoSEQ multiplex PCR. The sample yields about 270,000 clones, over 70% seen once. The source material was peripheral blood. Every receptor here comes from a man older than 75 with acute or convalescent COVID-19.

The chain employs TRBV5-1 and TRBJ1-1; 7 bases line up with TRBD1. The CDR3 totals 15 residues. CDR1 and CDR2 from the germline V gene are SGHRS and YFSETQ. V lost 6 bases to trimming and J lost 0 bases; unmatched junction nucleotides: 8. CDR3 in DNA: TGCGCCAGCACGTGGGACAGAGGAATGAACACTGAAGCTTTCTTT. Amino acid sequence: CASTWDRGMNTEAFF.

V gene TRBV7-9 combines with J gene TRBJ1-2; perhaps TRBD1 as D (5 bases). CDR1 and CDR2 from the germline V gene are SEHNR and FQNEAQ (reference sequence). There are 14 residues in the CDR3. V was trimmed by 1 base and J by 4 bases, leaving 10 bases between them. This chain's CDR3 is CASSLEGAAYGYTF. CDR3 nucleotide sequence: TGTGCCAGCAGCTTAGAAGGGGCTGCCTATGGCTACACCTTC.

CDR3 sequence (DNA): TGTGCCAGCAGTTTCCCAGGTGGCTATGGCTACACCTTC. It encodes CASSFPGGYGYTF. The rearrangement uses TRBV28 and TRBJ1-2; no definite D call. The ends were cut back, 3 bases at V and 4 bases at J, with 9 bases in the middle. The CDR3 has 13 residues. The germline CDR1 and CDR2 sequences are MDHEN and SYDVKM.

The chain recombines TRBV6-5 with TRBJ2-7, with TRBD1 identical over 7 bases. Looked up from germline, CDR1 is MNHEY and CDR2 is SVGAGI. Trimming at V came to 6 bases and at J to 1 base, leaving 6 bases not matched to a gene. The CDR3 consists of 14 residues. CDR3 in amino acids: CASRTGDESYEQYF. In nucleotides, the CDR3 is TGTGCCAGCAGAACAGGGGATGAGTCCTACGAGCAGTACTTC.